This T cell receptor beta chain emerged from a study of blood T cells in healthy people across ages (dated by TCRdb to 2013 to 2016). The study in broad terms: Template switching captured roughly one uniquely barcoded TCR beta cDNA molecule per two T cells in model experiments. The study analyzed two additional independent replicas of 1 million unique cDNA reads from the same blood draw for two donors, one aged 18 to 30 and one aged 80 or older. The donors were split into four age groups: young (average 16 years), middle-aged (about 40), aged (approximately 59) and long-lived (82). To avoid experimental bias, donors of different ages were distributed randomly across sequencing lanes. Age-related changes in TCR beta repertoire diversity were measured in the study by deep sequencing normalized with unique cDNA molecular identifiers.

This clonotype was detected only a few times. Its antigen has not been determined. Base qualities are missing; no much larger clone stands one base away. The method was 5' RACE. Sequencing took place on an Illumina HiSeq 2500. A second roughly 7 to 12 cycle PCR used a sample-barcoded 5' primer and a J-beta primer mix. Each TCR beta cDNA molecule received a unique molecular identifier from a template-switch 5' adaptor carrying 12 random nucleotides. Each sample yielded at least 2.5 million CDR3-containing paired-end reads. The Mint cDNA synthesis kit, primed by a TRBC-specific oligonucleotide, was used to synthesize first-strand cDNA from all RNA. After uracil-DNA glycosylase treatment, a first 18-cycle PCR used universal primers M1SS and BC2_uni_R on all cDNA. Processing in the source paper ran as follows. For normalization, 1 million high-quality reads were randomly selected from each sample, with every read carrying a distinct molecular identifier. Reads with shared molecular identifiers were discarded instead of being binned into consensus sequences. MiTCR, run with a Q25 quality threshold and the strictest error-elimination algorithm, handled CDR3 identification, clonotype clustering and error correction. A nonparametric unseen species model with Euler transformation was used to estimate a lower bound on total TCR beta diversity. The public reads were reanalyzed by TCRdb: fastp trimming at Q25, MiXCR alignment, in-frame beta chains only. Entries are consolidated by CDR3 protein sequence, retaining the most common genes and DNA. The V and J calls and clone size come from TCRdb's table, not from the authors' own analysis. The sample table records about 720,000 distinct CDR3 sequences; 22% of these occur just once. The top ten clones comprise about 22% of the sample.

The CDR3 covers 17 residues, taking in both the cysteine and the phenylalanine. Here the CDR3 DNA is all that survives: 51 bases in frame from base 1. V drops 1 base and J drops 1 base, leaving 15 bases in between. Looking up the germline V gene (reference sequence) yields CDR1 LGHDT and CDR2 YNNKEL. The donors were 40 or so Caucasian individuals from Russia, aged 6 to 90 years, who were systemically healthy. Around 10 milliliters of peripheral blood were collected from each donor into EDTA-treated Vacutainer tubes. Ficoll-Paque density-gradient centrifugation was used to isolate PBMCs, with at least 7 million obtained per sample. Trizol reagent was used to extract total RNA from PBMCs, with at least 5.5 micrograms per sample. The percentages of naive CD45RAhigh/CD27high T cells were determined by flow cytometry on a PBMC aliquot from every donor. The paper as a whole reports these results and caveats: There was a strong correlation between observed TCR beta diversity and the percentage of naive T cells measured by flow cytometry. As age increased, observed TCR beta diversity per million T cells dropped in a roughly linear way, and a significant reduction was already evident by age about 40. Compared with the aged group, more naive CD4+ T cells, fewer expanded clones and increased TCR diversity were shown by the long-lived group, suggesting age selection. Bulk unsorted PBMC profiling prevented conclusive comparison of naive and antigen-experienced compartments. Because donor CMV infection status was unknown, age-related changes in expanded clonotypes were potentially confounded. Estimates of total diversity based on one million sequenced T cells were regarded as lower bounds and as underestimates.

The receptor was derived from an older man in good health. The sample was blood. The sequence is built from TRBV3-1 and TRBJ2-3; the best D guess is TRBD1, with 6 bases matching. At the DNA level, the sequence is TGTGCCAGCAGCCAAGTAGGGACATCCCTTGGCACAGATACGCAGTATTTT. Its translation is CASSQVGTSLGTDTQYF.